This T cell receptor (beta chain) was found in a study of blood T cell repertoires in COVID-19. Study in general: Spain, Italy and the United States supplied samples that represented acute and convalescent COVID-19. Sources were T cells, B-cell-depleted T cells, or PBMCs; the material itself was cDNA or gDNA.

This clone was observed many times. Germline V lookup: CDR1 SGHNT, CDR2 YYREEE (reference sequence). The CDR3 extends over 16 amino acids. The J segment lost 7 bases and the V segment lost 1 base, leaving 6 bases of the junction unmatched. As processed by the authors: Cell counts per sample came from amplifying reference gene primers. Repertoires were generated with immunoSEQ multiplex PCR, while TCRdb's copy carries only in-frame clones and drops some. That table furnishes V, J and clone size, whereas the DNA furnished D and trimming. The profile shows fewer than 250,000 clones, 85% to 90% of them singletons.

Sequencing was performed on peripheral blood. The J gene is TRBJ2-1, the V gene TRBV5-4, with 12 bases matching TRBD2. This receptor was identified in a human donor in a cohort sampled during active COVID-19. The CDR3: CASSLSGLAGGNEQFF. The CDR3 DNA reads TGTGCCAGCAGCTTGAGCGGTCTAGCGGGAGGGAATGAGCAGTTCTTC.